This record concerns one T cell receptor (beta chain) sequence. Its target is unknown. In each case, RNA was isolated and then reverse transcribed into cDNA as the sequencing template. TCRdb keeps only in-frame clones here, not all; method: immunoSEQ multiplex PCR. The sample includes 190,000 or so clones, around 60% of them seen just once. The data belong to a study of CD8+ T cells in alopecia areata. Study as a whole: The authors scored treated patients' severity by affected scalp percentage. Overall study results and limits: Resident alphabeta T-cell populations of normal skin are likewise subject to sequencing in scalp samples.

J gave up 8 bases and V 4 bases, and 7 bases lay outside the gene matches. The CDR3 contains 14 residues. Germline CDR1 MNHEY, CDR2 SVGAGI. Treatment indicated: oral pan-JAK inhibitor, 5-10 mg twice daily. Patients with alopecia areata provided lesional scalp punch biopsies as well as peripheral blood. Sorted populations comprised CD4+ and CD8+ T cells obtained from PBMCs. The chain couples TRBV6-5 to TRBJ2-1; TRBD1 matches 8 bases. The sequence was collected from a human donor with alopecia areata. Material: CD8+ T cells sorted from blood, obtained at week 24, from a patient treated with tofacitinib. The CDR3 DNA follows: TGTGCCAGCAGTTTGGCAGGGGGCATCGATGAGCAGTTCTTC. It yields the protein CASSLAGGIDEQFF.